These 25 T cell receptor beta chains share one sample of origin, sequenced in a study of blood T cell repertoires in COVID-19. Profiled with immunoSEQ multiplex PCR; TCRdb holds only in-frame clones, not every one. The sample consists of 100,000 to 150,000 clones, roughly 80% of them appearing once. Sequencing used peripheral blood. These receptors were collected from a man between 65 and 85 years old with acute or convalescent COVID-19.

J is TRBJ2-1 and V is TRBV20-1, with TRBD2 as a possible D gene (6 bases). CDR1 and CDR2 (germline): DFQATT, SNEGSKA (reference sequence). The CDR3 runs to 11 residues. The CDR3 loop reads CSGLDHNEQFF. The CDR3 DNA sequence: TGCTCGGGACTTGACCACAATGAGCAGTTCTTC.

The rearrangement uses TRBV7-3 and TRBJ1-1; D not resolved. CDR1 SGHTA and CDR2 FQGTGA come from the germline V gene. V lost 4 bases and J 1 base, leaving 7 bases between the germline ends. This CDR3 comprises 13 residues. The CDR3 nucleotides read TGTGCCAGCAGCTCGACACGGAACACTGAAGCTTTCTTT. Protein: CASSSTRNTEAFF.

This chain joins TRBV5-4 and TRBJ2-1; 11 nucleotides agree with TRBD2. CDR3 length equals 15 residues. Germline loops: CDR1 SGHNT, CDR2 YYREEE (reference sequence). The junction had 3 bases not matched to a gene; V was cut back by 3 bases and J by 4 bases. As DNA, the CDR3 is TGTGCCAGCAGCTACGGGACTAGCGGATACAATGAGCAGTTCTTC. Its protein is CASSYGTSGYNEQFF.

J is TRBJ1-1 and V is TRBV5-1, with unresolved D. This CDR3 has 12 amino acids. CDR1 SGHRS and CDR2 YFSETQ come from the germline V gene. Trimming pared 4 bases from V and 8 bases from J, leaving 12 bases between. CDR3 region: CASSPGWEEAFF. CDR3 nucleotides: TGCGCCAGCAGCCCGGGGTGGGAGGAAGCTTTCTTT.

The chain joins TRBV5-1 to TRBJ1-5; TRBD1 is a possible D gene (6 bases). The V gene's germline CDR1 is SGHRS and CDR2 YFSETQ. The CDR3 is 14 amino acids. V lost 4 bases and J lost 4, with 12 bases in between. CDR3 nucleotides: TGCGCCAGCAGCCCAGGGGAAAGGAATCAGCCCCAGCATTTT. Residues: CASSPGERNQPQHF.

This clone was observed many times. The rearrangement joins TRBV19 to TRBJ2-1, with TRBD1 as a possible D gene (6 bases). Trimming took 7 bases from V and 4 from J, leaving 17 bases between them. The CDR3 runs to 15 residues. Germline-derived CDR1 and CDR2 are LNHDA and SQIVND (reference sequence). The CDR3 DNA sequence: TGTGCCAGTATGGGACATTTGGGGCGGTACAATGAGCAGTTCTTC. This gives the protein CASMGHLGRYNEQFF. Full variable domain (outside the CDR3, taken from reference TRBV19 and TRBJ2-1): DGGITQSPKYLFRKEGQNVTLSCEQNLNHDAMYWYRQDPGQGLRLIYYSQIVNDFQKGDIAEGYSVSREKKESFPLTVTSAQKNPTAFYLCASMGHLGRYNEQFFGPGTRLTVL.

This clone was picked up a small number of times. This chain uses TRBV6-5 with TRBJ1-1; 8 nucleotides agree with TRBD1. The V segment lost 10 bases and the J segment 6 bases; nucleotides outside the gene matches: 16. The CDR3 totals 15 residues. CDR1 is MNHEY, CDR2 SVGAGI, per germline. This CDR3 is CATKKNPGGESEAFF. The CDR3 DNA sequence: TGTGCCACCAAAAAAAACCCAGGGGGCGAATCTGAAGCTTTCTTT.

This clone occurred once. The chain couples TRBV6-5 to TRBJ1-1; TRBD1 agrees at 7 bases. Germline V lookup: CDR1 MNHEY, CDR2 SVGAGI. J lost 9 bases, V lost 2 bases, and 3 bases had no gene match. The CDR3 covers 12 residues. CDR3 coding DNA: TGTGCCAGCAGTTACCCGACAGGGAAAGCTTTCTTT. It translates to CASSYPTGKAFF.

The V and J genes are TRBV6-5 and TRBJ2-1; maybe TRBD1 (6 bases). V lost 6 bases, J lost 3 bases, and 9 bases lay in between. CDR3 length equals 13 residues. Germline values: CDR1 MNHEY, CDR2 SVGAGI. CDR3 nucleotide sequence: TGTGCCAGCAGGACAGGCAACTACAATGAGCAGTTCTTC. Its protein product is CASRTGNYNEQFF.

The J gene is TRBJ1-3, the V gene TRBV9; unclear D gene. CDR1 SGDLS and CDR2 YYNGEE come from the germline V gene. Between the trimmed V and J ends, which lost 3 bases and 3 bases, there was a span of 7 bases. The CDR3 has 13 residues. The CDR3, as DNA: TGTGCCAGCAGCGATACATTTGGAAACACCATATATTTT. Its protein product is CASSDTFGNTIYF.

The V gene is TRBV11-2, the J gene TRBJ1-5, with 7 bases fitting TRBD1. V trimming: 6 bases; J trimming: 7 bases; junction bases outside the gene matches: 6. The CDR3 has 13 amino acids. Germline lookup yields CDR1 SGHAT and CDR2 FQNNGV. The CDR3 region has the DNA TGTGCCAGCAGACCGGACAGGCCCCAGCCCCAGCATTTT. As protein: CASRPDRPQPQHF.

This chain joins TRBV4-1 and TRBJ1-3; 8 bases map to TRBD1. The CDR3 is 15 residues long. V was pared by 4 bases and J by 4 bases, with 6 bases of the junction left unmatched. From germline, CDR1 is MGHRA and CDR2 YSYEKL. The CDR3 protein is CASSPQGAGGNTIYF. The DNA for the CDR3 is TGCGCCAGCAGCCCGCAGGGGGCTGGCGGAAACACCATATATTTT.

The chain has TRBV7-2 and TRBJ2-7; D is undetermined. Per germline, CDR1 SGHTA and CDR2 FQGNSA. V lost 5 bases and J 6 bases, leaving 8 bases between the germline ends. CDR3 size: 11 residues. The CDR3 DNA reads TGTGCCAGCAGCCTCGGTGTCGAGCAGTACTTC. This encodes CASSLGVEQYF.

V and J are TRBV7-9 and TRBJ1-1; a weak D match, TRBD1 (6 bases). Trimming took 7 bases from V and 1 from J, leaving 13 bases between them. The V gene's germline CDR1 is SEHNR and CDR2 FQNEAQ (reference sequence). The CDR3 consists of 14 residues. The CDR3 sequence: CASTRRDKNTEAFF. DNA for the CDR3: TGTGCCAGCACCCGCAGGGACAAGAACACTGAAGCTTTCTTT.

The V and J genes are TRBV2 and TRBJ1-4; a weak D match, TRBD1 (5 bases). The V gene's germline CDR1 is SNHLY and CDR2 FYNNEI. This CDR3 comprises 15 residues. The V end was cut by 6 bases, the J end by 7 bases, with 18 bases between. The CDR3 DNA reads as TGTGCCAGCAGGGTGGGGGACTACCGGGGTGAAAAACTGTTTTTT. Protein sequence: CASRVGDYRGEKLFF. Filled out from reference TRBV2 and TRBJ1-4, the complete variable domain reads EPEVTQTPSHQVTQMGQEVILRCVPISNHLYFYWYRQILGQKVEFLVSFYNNEISEKSEIFDDQFSVERPDGSNFTLKIRSTKLEDSAMYFCASRVGDYRGEKLFFGSGTQLSVL.

The chain couples TRBV28 to TRBJ1-2; D perhaps matches TRBD1 (5 bases). Deletions cut 2 bases from V and 10 bases from J, with 11 bases between. The CDR3 runs to 12 residues. CDR1 is MDHEN and CDR2 is SYDVKM in the germline V gene. CDR3 DNA sequence: TGTGCCAGCAGTTTAGGGCAGGGTGCCTACACCTTC. Translating gives CASSLGQGAYTF.

The V gene is TRBV2, the J gene TRBJ1-6, with TRBD1 matching over 7 bases. In germline, CDR1 is SNHLY, CDR2 FYNNEI. The CDR3 has 13 amino acids. Germline trimming cut 9 bases from V and 5 bases from J; bases unmatched to any gene: 4. The CDR3 loop is CARQGSHNSPLHF. The CDR3, as DNA: TGTGCCAGACAGGGGAGCCATAATTCACCCCTCCACTTT. Looking up the rest from reference TRBV2 and TRBJ1-6 gives the full variable domain: EPEVTQTPSHQVTQMGQEVILRCVPISNHLYFYWYRQILGQKVEFLVSFYNNEISEKSEIFDDQFSVERPDGSNFTLKIRSTKLEDSAMYFCARQGSHNSPLHFGNGTRLTVT.

The V gene is TRBV4-2, the J gene TRBJ2-5; 7 bases match TRBD2. This CDR3 is 14 amino acids long. Germline CDR1 reads LGHNA; CDR2 reads YNFKEQ. With V trimmed by 2 bases and J by 2 bases, 2 bases remained unmatched. The CDR3: CASSQRGEQETQYF. The CDR3 DNA follows: TGTGCCAGCAGCCAACGGGGGGAGCAAGAGACCCAGTACTTC.

The chain joins TRBV18 to TRBJ2-5, with TRBD1 matching 7 bases. Losses at the gene ends were 4 bases for V and 2 bases for J; bases not matched to a gene: 7. Germline CDR1 KGHSH, CDR2 LQKENI. There are 15 residues in the CDR3. For the CDR3, the DNA is TGTGCCAGCTCACGGAACAGGGGATCGCAAGAGACCCAGTACTTC. This encodes CASSRNRGSQETQYF. Combining the CDR3 with reference TRBV18 and TRBJ2-5 gives the whole variable domain NAGVMQNPRHLVRRRGQEARLRCSPMKGHSHVYWYRQLPEEGLKFMVYLQKENIIDESGMPKERFSAEFPKEGPSILRIQQVVRGDSAAYFCASSRNRGSQETQYFGPGTRLLVL.

The chain recombines TRBV7-6 with TRBJ2-1, with 7 positions matching TRBD1. The CDR3 loop spans 17 amino acids. Germline values: CDR1 SGHVS, CDR2 FNYEAQ. V was pared by 6 bases and J by 0 bases, with 11 bases of the junction left unmatched. The CDR3 sequence: CASSQGVWGSSYNEQFF. The CDR3 DNA follows: TGTGCCAGCAGTCAGGGGGTCTGGGGGAGCTCCTACAATGAGCAGTTCTTC.

The gene calls are TRBV12-3 or TRBV12-4 and TRBJ1-2, with 9 bases fitting TRBD1. The CDR3 covers 13 residues. Germline trimming cut 6 bases from V and 7 bases from J; bases unmatched to any gene: 6. The CDR3 spells CASSRGQGFGYTF. The CDR3, as DNA: TGTGCCAGCAGCCGGGGACAGGGATTTGGCTACACCTTC.

This clone appeared once. The chain joins TRBV14 to TRBJ2-5; no clear D gene. The CDR3 consists of 12 residues. V lost 0 bases and J 7 bases, leaving 6 bases between the germline ends. CDR1 and CDR2 from the germline V gene are SGHDN and FVKESK. For the CDR3, the DNA is TGTGCCAGCAGCCAAGATTCGGGGACCCAGTACTTC. Protein sequence: CASSQDSGTQYF.

This sequence joins TRBV19 and TRBJ2-2; weak D call: TRBD1 (6 bases). V dropped 2 bases and J dropped 1 base, with 11 bases sitting between them. Germline-derived CDR1 and CDR2 are LNHDA and SQIVND (reference sequence). The CDR3 extends over 16 amino acids. The CDR3 region has the DNA TGTGCCAGTAGTATAAGGGGGAGAGGGAACACCGGGGAGCTGTTTTTT. As protein: CASSIRGRGNTGELFF.

This clone was observed a handful of times. The V and J genes are TRBV27 and TRBJ1-5; TRBD1 is a possible D gene (5 bases). Trimming stripped 5 bases from V and 6 bases from J, with 17 bases between. Germline loops: CDR1 MNHEY, CDR2 SMNVEV (reference sequence). The CDR3 has 15 residues. Here the CDR3 reads CASSGAKGEGQPQHF. Here the CDR3 DNA reads TGTGCCAGCAGTGGGGCCAAAGGGGAGGGTCAGCCCCAGCATTTT.

This sequence joins TRBV11-1 and TRBJ2-3; D is undetermined. CDR3 length equals 13 residues. Germline CDR1 reads SGHAT; CDR2 reads FQDESV (reference sequence). V shed 2 bases and J shed 6 bases, with 9 bases lying between them. The CDR3 reads CASSLYKPDTQYF. For the CDR3, the DNA is TGTGCCAGCAGCTTATACAAACCGGATACGCAGTATTTT.